Sequencing of this T cell receptor (beta chain) was carried out in a study of shared clonotypes between healthy human individuals. Study conclusions and caveats: Generally, naive subsets came out with larger estimated richness than memory subsets.

From germline, CDR1 is SQVTM and CDR2 ANQGSEA. The CDR3 is 14 residues long. V shed 5 bases, J shed 3 bases, and the junction held 4 bases outside the gene matches. A note on this clone: Its matching antigen is unknown.

Some clones are missing from TCRdb's copy, which holds only in-frame ones; the method was immunoSEQ multiplex PCR. The sample carries more than 2,000,000 clones, 80% to 95% recorded once. This sequence originates from a man aged 18 to 29 in good health. Some clones in this sample may be carry-over from other donors' samples. The chain uses TRBV29-1 and TRBJ2-1; TRBD2 matches 10 bases. The sequenced material came from naive CD4+ T cells from PBMCs. Regarding subset: CD45RA+ positively selected. CDR3 bases: TGCAGCGTTAGGGGGACTAGCGTCTACAATGAGCAGTTCTTC. The encoded protein is CSVRGTSVYNEQFF.